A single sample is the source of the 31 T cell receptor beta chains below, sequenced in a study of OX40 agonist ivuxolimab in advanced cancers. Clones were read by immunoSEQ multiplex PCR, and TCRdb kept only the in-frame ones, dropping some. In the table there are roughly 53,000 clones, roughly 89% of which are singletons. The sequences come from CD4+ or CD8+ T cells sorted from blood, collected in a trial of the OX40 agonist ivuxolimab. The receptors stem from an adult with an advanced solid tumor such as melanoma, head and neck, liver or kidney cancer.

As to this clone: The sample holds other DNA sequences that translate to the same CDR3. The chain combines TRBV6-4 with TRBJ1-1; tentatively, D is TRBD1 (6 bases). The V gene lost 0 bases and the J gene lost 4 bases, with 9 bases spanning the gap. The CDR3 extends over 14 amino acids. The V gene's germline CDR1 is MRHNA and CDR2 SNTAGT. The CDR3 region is CASSDSNRATEAFF. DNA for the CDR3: TGTGCCAGCAGTGACTCGAACAGGGCCACTGAAGCTTTCTTT.

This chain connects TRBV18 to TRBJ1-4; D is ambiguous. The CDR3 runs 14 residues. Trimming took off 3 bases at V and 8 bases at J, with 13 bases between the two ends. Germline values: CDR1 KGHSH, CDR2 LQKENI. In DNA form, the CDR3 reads TGTGCCAGCTCACCTGGCAGTTCTCCCGAAAAACTGTTTTTT. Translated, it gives CASSPGSSPEKLFF. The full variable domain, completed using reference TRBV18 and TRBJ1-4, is NAGVMQNPRHLVRRRGQEARLRCSPMKGHSHVYWYRQLPEEGLKFMVYLQKENIIDESGMPKERFSAEFPKEGPSILRIQQVVRGDSAAYFCASSPGSSPEKLFFGSGTQLSVL.

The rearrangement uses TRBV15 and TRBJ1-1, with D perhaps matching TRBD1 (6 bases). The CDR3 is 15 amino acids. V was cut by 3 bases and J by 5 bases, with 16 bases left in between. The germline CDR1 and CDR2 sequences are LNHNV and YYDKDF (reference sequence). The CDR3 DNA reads TGTGCCACCAGCAGTGGGGGCAGGGGCACGACTGAAGCTTTCTTT. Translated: CATSSGGRGTTEAFF.

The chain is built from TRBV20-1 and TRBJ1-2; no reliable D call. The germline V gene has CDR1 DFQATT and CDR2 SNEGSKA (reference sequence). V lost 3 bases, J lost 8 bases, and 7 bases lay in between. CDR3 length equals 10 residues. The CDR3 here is CSASSGGYTF. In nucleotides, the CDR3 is TGCAGTGCTAGTTCCGGGGGCTACACCTTC.

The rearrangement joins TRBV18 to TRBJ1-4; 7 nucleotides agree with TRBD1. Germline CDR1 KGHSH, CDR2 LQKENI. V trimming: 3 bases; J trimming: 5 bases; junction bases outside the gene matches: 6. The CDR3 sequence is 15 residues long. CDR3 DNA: TGTGCCAGCTCACCGACACAGGGGTGGAATGAAAAACTGTTTTTT. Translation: CASSPTQGWNEKLFF.

CDR3 residues: CASSSLSYSYEQYF. The CDR3 DNA follows: TGTGCCAGCAGCTCCCTATCGTACTCCTACGAGCAGTACTTC. V is TRBV7-8 and J is TRBJ2-7, with D hard to call. Germline V gives CDR1 SGHVS, CDR2 FQNEAQ. V lost 4 bases, J lost 0 bases, and 10 bases lay in between. This CDR3 is built from 14 residues.

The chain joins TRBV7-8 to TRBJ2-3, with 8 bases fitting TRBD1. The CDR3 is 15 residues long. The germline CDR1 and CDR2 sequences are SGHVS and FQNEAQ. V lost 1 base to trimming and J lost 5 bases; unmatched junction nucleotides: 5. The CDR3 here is CASSLVAGTGDTQYF. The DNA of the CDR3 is TGTGCCAGCAGCTTAGTAGCCGGGACAGGAGATACGCAGTATTTT.

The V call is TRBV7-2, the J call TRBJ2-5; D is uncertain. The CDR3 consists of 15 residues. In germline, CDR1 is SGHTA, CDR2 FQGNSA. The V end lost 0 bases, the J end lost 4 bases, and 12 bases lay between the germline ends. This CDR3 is CASSLARYPGETQYF. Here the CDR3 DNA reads TGTGCCAGCAGCTTAGCGCGGTACCCCGGAGAGACCCAGTACTTC.

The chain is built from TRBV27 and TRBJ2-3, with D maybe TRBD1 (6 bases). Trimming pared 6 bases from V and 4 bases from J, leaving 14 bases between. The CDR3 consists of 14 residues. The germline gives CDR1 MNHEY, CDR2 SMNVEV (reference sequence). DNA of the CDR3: TGTGCCAGCAGCGGATTACAGGGCCCAGATACGCAGTATTTT. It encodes CASSGLQGPDTQYF.

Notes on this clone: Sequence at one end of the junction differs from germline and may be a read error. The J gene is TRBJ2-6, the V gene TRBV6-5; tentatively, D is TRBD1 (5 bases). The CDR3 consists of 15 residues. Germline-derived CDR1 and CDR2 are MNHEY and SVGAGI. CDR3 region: CASTTPGSVANVLTF. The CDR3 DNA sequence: TGTGCCAGCACCACTCCAGGGTCTGTGGCCAACGTCCTGACTTTC.

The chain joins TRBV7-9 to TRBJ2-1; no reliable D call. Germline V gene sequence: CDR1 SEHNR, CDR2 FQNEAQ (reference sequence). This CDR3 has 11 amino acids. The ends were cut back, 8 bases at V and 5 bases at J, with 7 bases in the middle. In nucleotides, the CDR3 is TGTGCCAGCGCTCGACACAATGAGCAGTTCTTC. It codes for CASARHNEQFF. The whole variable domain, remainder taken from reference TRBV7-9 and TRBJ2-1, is DTGVSQNPRHKITKRGQNVTFRCDPISEHNRLYWYRQTLGQGPEFLTYFQNEAQLEKSRLLSDRFSAERPKGSFSTLEIQRTEQGDSAMYLCASARHNEQFFGPGTRLTVL.

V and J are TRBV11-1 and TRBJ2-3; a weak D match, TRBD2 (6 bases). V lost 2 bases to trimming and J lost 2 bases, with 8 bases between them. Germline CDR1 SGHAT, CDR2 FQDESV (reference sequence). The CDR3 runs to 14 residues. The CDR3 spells CASSLRTNTDTQYF. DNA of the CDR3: TGTGCCAGCAGCTTAAGGACTAACACAGATACGCAGTATTTT.

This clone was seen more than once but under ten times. The CDR3 here is CASRRQGLGNQPQHF. DNA for the CDR3: TGTGCCAGCAGGAGACAGGGCCTGGGCAATCAGCCCCAGCATTTT. V is TRBV6-5 and J is TRBJ1-5, with TRBD1 matching over 7 bases. The CDR3 runs to 15 residues. The trim removed 6 bases at V and 2 bases at J, leaving 7 bases unmatched. Germline CDR1 MNHEY, CDR2 SVGAGI.

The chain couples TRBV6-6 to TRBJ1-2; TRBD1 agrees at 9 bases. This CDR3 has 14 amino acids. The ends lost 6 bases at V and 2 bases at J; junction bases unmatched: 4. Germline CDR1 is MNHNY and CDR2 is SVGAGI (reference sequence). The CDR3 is CASRRDRVNYGYTF. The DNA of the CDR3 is TGTGCCAGCAGACGGGACAGGGTGAACTATGGCTACACCTTC.

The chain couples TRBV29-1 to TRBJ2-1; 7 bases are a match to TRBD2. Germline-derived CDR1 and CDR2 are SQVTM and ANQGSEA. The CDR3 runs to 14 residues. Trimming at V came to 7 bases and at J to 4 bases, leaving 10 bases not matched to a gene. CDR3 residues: CSGGPAGVYNEQFF. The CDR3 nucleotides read TGCAGCGGGGGCCCGGCGGGAGTTTACAATGAGCAGTTCTTC.

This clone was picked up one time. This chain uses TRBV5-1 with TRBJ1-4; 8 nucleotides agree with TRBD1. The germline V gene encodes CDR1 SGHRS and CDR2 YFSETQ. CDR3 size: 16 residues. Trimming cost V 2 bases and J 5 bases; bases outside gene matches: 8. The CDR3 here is CASSFGTGDNNEKLFF. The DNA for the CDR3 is TGCGCCAGCAGCTTTGGGACAGGAGACAACAATGAAAAACTGTTTTTT.

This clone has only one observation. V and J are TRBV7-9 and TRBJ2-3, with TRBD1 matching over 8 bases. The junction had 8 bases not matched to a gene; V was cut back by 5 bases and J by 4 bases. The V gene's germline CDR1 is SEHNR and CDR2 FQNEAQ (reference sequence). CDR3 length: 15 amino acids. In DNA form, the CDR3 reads TGTGCCAGCAGCCACCACAGGGGGTCTTCAGATACGCAGTATTTT. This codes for CASSHHRGSSDTQYF.

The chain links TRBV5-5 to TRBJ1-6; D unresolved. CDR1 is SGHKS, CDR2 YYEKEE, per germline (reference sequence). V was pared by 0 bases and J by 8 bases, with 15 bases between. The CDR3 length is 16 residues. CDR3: CASSLVWSPADSPLHF. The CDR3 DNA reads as TGTGCCAGCAGCTTGGTCTGGAGCCCGGCTGATTCACCCCTCCACTTT.

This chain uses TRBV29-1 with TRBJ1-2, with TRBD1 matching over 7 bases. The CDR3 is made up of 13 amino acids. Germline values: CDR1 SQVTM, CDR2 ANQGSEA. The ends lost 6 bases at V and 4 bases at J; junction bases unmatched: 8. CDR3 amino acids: CSVVGTASYGYTF. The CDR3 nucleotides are TGCAGCGTCGTAGGGACAGCGAGCTATGGCTACACCTTC.

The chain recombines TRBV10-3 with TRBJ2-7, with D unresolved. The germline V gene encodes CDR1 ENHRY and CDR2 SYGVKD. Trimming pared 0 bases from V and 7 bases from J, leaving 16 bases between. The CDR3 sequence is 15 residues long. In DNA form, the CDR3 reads TGTGCCATCAGTGAGTCGGCGGCGTCCTTGGGGGAGCAGTACTTC. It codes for CAISESAASLGEQYF.

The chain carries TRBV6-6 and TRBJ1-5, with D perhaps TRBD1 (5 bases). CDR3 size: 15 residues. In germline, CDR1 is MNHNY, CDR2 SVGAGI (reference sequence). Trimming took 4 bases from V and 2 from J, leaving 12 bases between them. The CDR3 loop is CASSWGREGNQPQHF. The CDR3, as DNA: TGTGCCAGCAGTTGGGGCAGGGAGGGCAATCAGCCCCAGCATTTT.

CDR3 nucleotides: TGTGCCAGCAGCGGGGGACAGGAAAACATTCAGTACTTC. This translates into CASSGGQENIQYF. The chain recombines TRBV5-4 with TRBJ2-4; TRBD1 matches at 8 bases. CDR3 length equals 13 residues. CDR1 and CDR2 (germline): SGHNT, YYREEE (reference sequence). Trimming removed 4 bases from V and 5 bases from J; junction bases left unmatched: 2.

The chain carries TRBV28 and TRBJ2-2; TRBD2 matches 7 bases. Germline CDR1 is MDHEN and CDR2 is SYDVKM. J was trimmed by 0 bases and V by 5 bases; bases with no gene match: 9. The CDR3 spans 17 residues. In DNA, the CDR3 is TGTGCCAGCAGTATCCCGCGGGGGACCGCGAACACCGGGGAGCTGTTTTTT. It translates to CASSIPRGTANTGELFF.

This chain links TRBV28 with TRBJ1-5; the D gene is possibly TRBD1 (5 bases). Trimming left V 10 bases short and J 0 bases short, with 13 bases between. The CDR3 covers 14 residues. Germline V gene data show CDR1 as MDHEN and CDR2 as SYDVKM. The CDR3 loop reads CAIGGSLSNQPQHF. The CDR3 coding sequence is TGTGCCATCGGGGGGAGCCTTAGCAATCAGCCCCAGCATTTT.

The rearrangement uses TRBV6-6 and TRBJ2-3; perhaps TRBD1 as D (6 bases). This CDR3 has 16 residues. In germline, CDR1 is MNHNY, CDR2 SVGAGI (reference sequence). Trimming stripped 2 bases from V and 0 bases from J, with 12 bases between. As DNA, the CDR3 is TGTGCCAGCAGTTACCGAGTGGGGGCGAGCACAGATACGCAGTATTTT. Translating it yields CASSYRVGASTDTQYF.

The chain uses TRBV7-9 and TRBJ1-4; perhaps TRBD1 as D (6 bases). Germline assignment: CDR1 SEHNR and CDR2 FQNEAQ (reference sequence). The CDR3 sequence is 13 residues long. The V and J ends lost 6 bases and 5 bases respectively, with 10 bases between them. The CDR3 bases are TGTGCCAGCAGGAGGCAGGGGAATGAAAAACTGTTTTTT. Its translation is CASRRQGNEKLFF.

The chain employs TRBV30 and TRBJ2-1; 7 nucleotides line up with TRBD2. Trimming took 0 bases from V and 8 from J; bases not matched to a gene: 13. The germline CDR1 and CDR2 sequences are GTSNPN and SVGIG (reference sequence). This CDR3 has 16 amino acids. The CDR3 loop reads CAWSVGLAAGVYEQFF. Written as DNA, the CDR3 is TGTGCCTGGAGTGTAGGGCTAGCGGCGGGGGTGTATGAGCAGTTCTTC.

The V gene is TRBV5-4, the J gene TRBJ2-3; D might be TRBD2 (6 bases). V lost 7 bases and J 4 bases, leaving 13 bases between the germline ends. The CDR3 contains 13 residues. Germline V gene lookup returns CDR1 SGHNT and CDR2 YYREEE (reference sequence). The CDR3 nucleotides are TGTGCCAGCGCGGGGCTAGCCGCAGATACGCAGTATTTT. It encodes CASAGLAADTQYF.

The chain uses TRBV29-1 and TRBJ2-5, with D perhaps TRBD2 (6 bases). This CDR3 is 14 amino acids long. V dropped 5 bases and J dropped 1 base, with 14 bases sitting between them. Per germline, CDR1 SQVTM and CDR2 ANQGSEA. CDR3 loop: CSVPPGTSQETQYF. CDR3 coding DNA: TGCAGCGTTCCACCCGGGACTTCCCAAGAGACCCAGTACTTC.

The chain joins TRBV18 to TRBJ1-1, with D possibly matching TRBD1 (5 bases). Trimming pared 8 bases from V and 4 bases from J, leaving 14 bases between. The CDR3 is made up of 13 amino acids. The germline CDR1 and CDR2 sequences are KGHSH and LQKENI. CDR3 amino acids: CASIVAGTTEAFF. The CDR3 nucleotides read TGTGCCAGCATTGTAGCAGGGACCACTGAAGCTTTCTTT.

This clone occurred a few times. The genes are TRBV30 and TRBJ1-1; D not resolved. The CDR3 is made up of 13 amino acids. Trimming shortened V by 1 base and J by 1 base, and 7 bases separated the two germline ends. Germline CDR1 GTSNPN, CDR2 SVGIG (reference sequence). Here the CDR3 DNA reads TGTGCCTGGAGTGATAAGAAGAACACTGAAGCTTTCTTT. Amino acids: CAWSDKKNTEAFF.